This T cell receptor beta chain stems from a study of blood T cells in healthy people across ages. The sample holds a few counts of this clonotype. V was cut by 0 bases and J by 1 base, with 3 bases left in between. The CDR3 loop spans 14 amino acids. Per germline, CDR1 MNHEY and CDR2 SVGEGT. Through a sample-barcoded 5' primer and a J-beta primer mix, a second PCR was run for roughly 6 to 11 cycles. TCRdb re-derived calls from the 5' RACE reads in MiXCR, one entry per CDR3 protein. Of approximately 770,000 distinct CDR3 sequences in the sample, roughly 64% were seen once. Sequencing was done on a sample of blood. The rearrangement uses TRBV6-2 or TRBV6-3 and TRBJ2-2; D remains unclear. The clonotype originates from a man aged 25-45 years in good health. The CDR3 nucleotides are TGTGCCAGCAGTTACTCCCTGAACACCGGGGAGCTGTTTTTT. Translated: CASSYSLNTGELFF.